This is a list of T cell receptor beta chains from one sample in a study of T cell responses to AZD1222 COVID-19 vaccine. TCRdb's copy holds only in-frame clones and misses some; the assay was immunoSEQ multiplex PCR. The profile shows 150,000 to 200,000 clones, 88% of them singletons. Sample: peripheral blood, taken 28 days after the second AZD1222 dose. The receptor source for this set is an adult who received the AZD1222 COVID-19 vaccine. Both conserved end residues are part of each CDR3. Each record gives: clone size, V gene, J gene, CDR3 protein. A clone size is listed for some rows: how often the clone was seen (once, few, many), or a class if it is expanded.

NA	TRBV28	TRBJ1-3	CASSQQGPSLGNTIYF
few	TRBV28	TRBJ2-7	CASSLGATYEQYF
NA	TRBV27	TRBJ2-5	CASSPWDRTYQETQYF
NA	TRBV7-8	TRBJ2-5	CASSLQETQYF
NA	TRBV7-9	TRBJ1-6	CASSLGGGTPLHF
NA	TRBV28	TRBJ1-2	CASSPEDRFYGYTF
NA	TRBV2	TRBJ2-5	CASSSKLAGAPETQYF
NA	TRBV5-1	TRBJ1-2	CASSVGDNYGYTF
NA	TRBV28	TRBJ1-2	CASSPRDRGLYGYTF
NA	TRBV6-1	TRBJ1-5	CASSEARLDTPWGNQPQHF
NA	TRBV27	TRBJ2-3	CASSLGASLAQYF
NA	TRBV27	TRBJ1-1	CASSLSGGSGAPNTEAFF
NA	TRBV24-1	TRBJ2-2	CATSAGQAQDSREGRLLTGELFF
NA	TRBV7-2	TRBJ1-2	CASSSARTGGAYGYTF
NA	TRBV7-9	TRBJ2-7	CASSPASYEQYF
NA	TRBV9	TRBJ2-3	CASSVSRLSTDTQYF
NA	TRBV7-2	TRBJ2-7	CASSRSTGTSGYEQYF
NA	TRBV18	TRBJ1-5	CASSVTGGGFGNQPQHF
NA	TRBV19	TRBJ2-3	CASRQGGDTQYF
NA	TRBV28	TRBJ2-1	CASGGAAPGGYNEQFF
NA	TRBV27	TRBJ2-7	CASKGLYEQYF
NA	TRBV5-1	TRBJ1-6	CASSLGASSHTSNSPLHF
NA	TRBV7-2	TRBJ1-3	CASSATGGSGNTIYF
NA	TRBV7-3	TRBJ2-1	CASSPRGRGSYNEQFF
NA	TRBV5-4	TRBJ1-5	CASSRDGSGQPQHF
NA	TRBV30	TRBJ2-7	CAWTFRADEQYF
NA	TRBV5-4	TRBJ2-5	CASSRSGRGETQYF
NA	TRBV19	TRBJ2-5	CASSREGVRDLQETQYF
NA	TRBV9	TRBJ1-1	CASSVVTSQSEAFF
NA	TRBV4-2	TRBJ2-3	CASSQGGSGSNSADTQYF
NA	TRBV7-6	TRBJ2-3	CASSLSPGGRATDTQYF
NA	TRBV24-1	TRBJ2-5	CATSDSWGLQETQYF
NA	TRBV19	TRBJ2-5	CASSSGPGYAQYF
NA	TRBV27	TRBJ1-6	CASSRGLGSPLHF
few	TRBV28	TRBJ1-4	CASSAGQGEEKLFF
NA	TRBV23-1	TRBJ2-7	CASNMETVYEQYF
NA	TRBV4-2	TRBJ2-7	CASSQDRGYEQYF
once	TRBV24-1	TRBJ2-7	CATSDSSMDEQYF
NA	TRBV6-5	TRBJ2-7	CASSRTISNHEQYF
NA	TRBV28	TRBJ2-7	CASSGIYGFYEQYF
NA	TRBV7-9	TRBJ1-1	CAILGRDTEAFF
once	TRBV15	TRBJ2-3	CATSRETDTQYF
NA	TRBV28	TRBJ2-3	CASSRPGTGAVTQYF
NA	TRBV7-8	TRBJ2-5	CASSLVRRRGLVWETQYF
NA	TRBV7-2	TRBJ2-7	CASSLVAVGEQYF
NA	TRBV7-2	TRBJ2-7	CASSLGQGLVNEQYF
NA	TRBV7-2	TRBJ2-5	CASSSRASQETQYF
NA	TRBV19	TRBJ1-1	CASSARTGGWITEAFF
NA	TRBV27	TRBJ2-1	CASSLFGTTSYNEQFF
NA	TRBV6-2/TRBV6-3	TRBJ2-1	CASSRLAEVAEQFF
NA	TRBV5-1	TRBJ1-5	CASSLEQGNQPQHF
NA	TRBV11-2	TRBJ2-2	CASRPMGLAGRDTGELFF